The next 4 T cell receptor beta chains were all read from a single sample in a study of vaccination effects on CD4 cells after COVID-19. These TCRs' antigens remain unknown. The table came from immunoSEQ multiplex PCR; TCRdb's copy has only in-frame clones and leaves some out. The table lists about 69,000 clones, about 67% of them singletons. Sequencing in the ViraFEST assay came after antigen-specific CD4+ T cells had been expanded with viral peptide pools, which were used to stimulate PBMC. CD4+ T cells were isolated after nine to ten days of culture. Two doses of BNT162b2 or mRNA-1273 vaccine were administered to participants. The material was CD4+ T cells from PBMCs cultured with HCoV-229E spike peptides, obtained after COVID-19 vaccination. These receptors came from a human donor who received a COVID-19 vaccine.

Regarding this clone: Additional DNA sequences in this sample encode the identical CDR3. V and J are TRBV5-1 and TRBJ1-5; a weak D match, TRBD1 (5 bases). The CDR3 has 14 amino acids. Germline V gene sequence: CDR1 SGHRS, CDR2 YFSETQ. Trimming cost V 0 bases and J 2 bases, with 6 bases left between them. CDR3 coding DNA: TGCGCCAGCAGCTTGGGAGGGGGCAATCAGCCCCAGCATTTT. It codes for CASSLGGGNQPQHF.

The chain has TRBV24-1 and TRBJ2-3; no clear D. The CDR3 length is 14 residues. The germline gives CDR1 KGHDR, CDR2 SFDVKD. V dropped 0 bases and J dropped 2 bases, with 5 bases sitting between them. For the CDR3, the DNA is TGTGCCACCAGTGATTTGGGTCACACAGATACGCAGTATTTT. Its protein is CATSDLGHTDTQYF.

V gene TRBV24-1 combines with J gene TRBJ2-5; a weak D match, TRBD2 (6 bases). This CDR3 is 14 amino acids long. Trimming stripped 9 bases from V and 5 bases from J, with 18 bases between. Germline CDR1 is KGHDR and CDR2 is SFDVKD. CDR3 protein: CATSLAGSVETQYF. The DNA for the CDR3 is TGTGCCACCTCCCTCGCGGGGTCAGTGGAGACCCAGTACTTC.

The genes are TRBV24-1 and TRBJ2-2, with no clear D. The CDR3 length is 14 residues. Per germline, CDR1 KGHDR and CDR2 SFDVKD. V gave up 1 base and J gave up 2 bases, with 4 bases separating them. CDR3 protein: CATSDLSNTGELFF. The DNA for the CDR3 is TGTGCCACCAGTGATTTATCCAACACCGGGGAGCTGTTTTTT.